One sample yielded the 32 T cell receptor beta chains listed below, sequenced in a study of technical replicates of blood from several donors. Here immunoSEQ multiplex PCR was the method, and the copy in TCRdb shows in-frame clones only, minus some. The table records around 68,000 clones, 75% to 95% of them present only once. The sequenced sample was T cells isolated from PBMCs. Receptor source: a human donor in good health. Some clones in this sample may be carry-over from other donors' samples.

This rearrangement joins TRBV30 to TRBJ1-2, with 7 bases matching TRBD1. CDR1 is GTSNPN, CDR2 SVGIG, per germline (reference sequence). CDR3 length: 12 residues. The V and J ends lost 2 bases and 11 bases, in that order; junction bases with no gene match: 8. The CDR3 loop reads CAWSTQTGMYTF. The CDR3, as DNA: TGTGCCTGGAGTACACAGACAGGGATGTACACCTTC.

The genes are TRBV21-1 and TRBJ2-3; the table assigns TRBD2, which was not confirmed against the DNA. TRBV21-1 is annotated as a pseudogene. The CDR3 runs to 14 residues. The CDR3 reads CASDGGSLADTQYF. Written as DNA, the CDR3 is TGTGCCAGCGATGGGGGGAGTTTGGCAGATACGCAGTATTTT.

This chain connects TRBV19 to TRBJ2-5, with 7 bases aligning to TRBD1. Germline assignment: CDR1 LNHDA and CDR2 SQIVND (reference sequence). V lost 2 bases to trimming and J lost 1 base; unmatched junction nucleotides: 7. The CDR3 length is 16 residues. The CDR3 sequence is CASSISTGWGQETQYF. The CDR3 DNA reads TGTGCCAGTAGTATATCGACAGGGTGGGGCCAAGAGACCCAGTACTTC. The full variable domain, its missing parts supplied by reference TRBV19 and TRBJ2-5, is DGGITQSPKYLFRKEGQNVTLSCEQNLNHDAMYWYRQDPGQGLRLIYYSQIVNDFQKGDIAEGYSVSREKKESFPLTVTSAQKNPTAFYLCASSISTGWGQETQYFGPGTRLLVL.

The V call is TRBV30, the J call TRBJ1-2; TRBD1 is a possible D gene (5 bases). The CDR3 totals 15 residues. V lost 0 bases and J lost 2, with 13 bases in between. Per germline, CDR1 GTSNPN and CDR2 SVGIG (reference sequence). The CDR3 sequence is CAWSVGQAYNYGYTF. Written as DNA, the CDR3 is TGTGCCTGGAGTGTGGGGCAGGCTTACAACTATGGCTACACCTTC.

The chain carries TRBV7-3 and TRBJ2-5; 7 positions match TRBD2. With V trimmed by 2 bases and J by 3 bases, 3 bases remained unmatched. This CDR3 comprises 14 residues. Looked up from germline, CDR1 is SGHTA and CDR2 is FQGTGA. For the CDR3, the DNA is TGTGCCAGCAGCTTAGTTGGGGGGGAAGAGACCCAGTACTTC. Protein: CASSLVGGEETQYF. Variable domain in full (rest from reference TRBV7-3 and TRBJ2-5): GAGVSQTPSNKVTEKGKYVELRCDPISGHTALYWYRQSLGQGPEFLIYFQGTGAADDSGLPNDRFFAVRPEGSVSTLKIQRTERGDSAVYLCASSLVGGEETQYFGPGTRLLVL.

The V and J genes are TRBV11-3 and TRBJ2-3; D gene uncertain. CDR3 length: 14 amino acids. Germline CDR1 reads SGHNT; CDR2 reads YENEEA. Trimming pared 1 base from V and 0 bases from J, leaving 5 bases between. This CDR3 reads CASSLARSTDTQYF. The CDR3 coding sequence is TGTGCCAGCAGCTTAGCCAGAAGCACAGATACGCAGTATTTT.

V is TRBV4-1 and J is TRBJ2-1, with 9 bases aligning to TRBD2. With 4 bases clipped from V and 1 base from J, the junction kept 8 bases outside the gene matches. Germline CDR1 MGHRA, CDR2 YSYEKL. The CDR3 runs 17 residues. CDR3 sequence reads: CASSPKRSGGSYNEQFF. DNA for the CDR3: TGCGCCAGCAGCCCCAAACGTAGCGGGGGATCCTACAATGAGCAGTTCTTC.

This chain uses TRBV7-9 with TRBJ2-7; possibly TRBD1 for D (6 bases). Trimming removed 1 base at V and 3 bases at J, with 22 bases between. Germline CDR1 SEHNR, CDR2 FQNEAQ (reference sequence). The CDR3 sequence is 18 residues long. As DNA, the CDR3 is TGTGCCAGCAGCTTAGAAGCCGTGAGACAGGACATCTTCTACGAGCAGTACTTC. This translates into CASSLEAVRQDIFYEQYF.

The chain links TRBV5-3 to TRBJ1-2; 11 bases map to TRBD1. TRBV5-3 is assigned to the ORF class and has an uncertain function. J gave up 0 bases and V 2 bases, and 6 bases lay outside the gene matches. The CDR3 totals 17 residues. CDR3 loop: CARSLPGQGGANYGYTF. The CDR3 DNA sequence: TGTGCCAGAAGCTTACCGGGACAGGGGGGCGCTAACTATGGCTACACCTTC.

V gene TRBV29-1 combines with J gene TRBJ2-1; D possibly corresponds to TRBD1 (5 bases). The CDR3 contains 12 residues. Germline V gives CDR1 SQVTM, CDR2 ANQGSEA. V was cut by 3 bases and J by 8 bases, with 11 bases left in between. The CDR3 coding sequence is TGCAGCGTTGATTGGGGCCTAGATGAGCAGTTCTTC. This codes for CSVDWGLDEQFF.

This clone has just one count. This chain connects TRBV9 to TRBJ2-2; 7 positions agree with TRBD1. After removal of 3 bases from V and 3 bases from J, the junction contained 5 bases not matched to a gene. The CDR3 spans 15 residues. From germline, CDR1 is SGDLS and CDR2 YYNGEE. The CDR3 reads CASSGRTGDTGELFF. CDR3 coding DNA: TGTGCCAGCAGCGGCCGGACAGGCGACACCGGGGAGCTGTTTTTT.

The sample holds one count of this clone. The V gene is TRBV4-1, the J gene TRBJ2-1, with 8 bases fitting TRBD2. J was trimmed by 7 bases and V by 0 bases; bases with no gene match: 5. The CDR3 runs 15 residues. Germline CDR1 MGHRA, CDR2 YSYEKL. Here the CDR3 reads CASSQDSPGGNEQFF. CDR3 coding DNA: TGCGCCAGCAGCCAAGATTCTCCGGGGGGGAATGAGCAGTTCTTC.

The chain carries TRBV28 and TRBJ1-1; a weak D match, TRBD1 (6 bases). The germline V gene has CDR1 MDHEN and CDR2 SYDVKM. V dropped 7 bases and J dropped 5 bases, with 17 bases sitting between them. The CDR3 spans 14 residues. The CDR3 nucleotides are TGTGCCAGCACCGCACAGGGCCTGGGGACTGAAGCTTTCTTT. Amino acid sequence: CASTAQGLGTEAFF.

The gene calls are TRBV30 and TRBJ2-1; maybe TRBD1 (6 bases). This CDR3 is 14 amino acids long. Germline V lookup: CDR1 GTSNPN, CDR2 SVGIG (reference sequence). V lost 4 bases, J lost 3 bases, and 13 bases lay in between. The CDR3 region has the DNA TGTGCCTGGAAAGCCGGACAGATCTACAATGAGCAGTTCTTC. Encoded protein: CAWKAGQIYNEQFF.

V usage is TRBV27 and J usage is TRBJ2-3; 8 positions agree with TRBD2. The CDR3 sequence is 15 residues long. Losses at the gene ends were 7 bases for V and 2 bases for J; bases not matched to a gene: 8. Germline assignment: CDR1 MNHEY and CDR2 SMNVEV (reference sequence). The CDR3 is CASTLGAGATDTQYF. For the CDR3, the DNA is TGTGCCAGCACTCTCGGAGCGGGGGCCACAGATACGCAGTATTTT.

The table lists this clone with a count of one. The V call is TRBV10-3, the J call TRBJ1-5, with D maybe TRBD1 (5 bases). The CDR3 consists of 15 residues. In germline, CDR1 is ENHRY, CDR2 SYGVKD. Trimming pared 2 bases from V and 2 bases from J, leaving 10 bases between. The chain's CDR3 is CAISERTTGNQPQHF. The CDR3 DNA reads TGTGCCATCAGTGAGAGGACAACGGGCAATCAGCCCCAGCATTTT.

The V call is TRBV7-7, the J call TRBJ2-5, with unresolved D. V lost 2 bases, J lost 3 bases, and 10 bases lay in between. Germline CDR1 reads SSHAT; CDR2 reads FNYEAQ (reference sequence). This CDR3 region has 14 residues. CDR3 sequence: CASSLFSQKETQYF. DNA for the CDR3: TGTGCCAGCAGCTTATTTTCACAGAAAGAGACCCAGTACTTC.

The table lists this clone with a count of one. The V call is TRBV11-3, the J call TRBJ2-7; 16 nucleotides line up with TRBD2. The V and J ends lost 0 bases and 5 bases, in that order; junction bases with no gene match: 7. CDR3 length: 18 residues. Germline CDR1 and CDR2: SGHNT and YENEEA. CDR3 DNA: TGTGCCAGCAGCTTAGAGGGACTAGCGGGGGGGCCAGACCACGAGCAGTACTTC. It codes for CASSLEGLAGGPDHEQYF.

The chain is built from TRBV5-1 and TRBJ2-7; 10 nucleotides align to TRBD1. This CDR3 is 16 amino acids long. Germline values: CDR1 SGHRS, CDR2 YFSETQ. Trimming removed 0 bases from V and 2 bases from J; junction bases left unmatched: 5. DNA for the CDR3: TGCGCCAGCAGCTTGGGGCCGGGACAGGGGCCCTACGAGCAGTACTTC. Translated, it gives CASSLGPGQGPYEQYF.

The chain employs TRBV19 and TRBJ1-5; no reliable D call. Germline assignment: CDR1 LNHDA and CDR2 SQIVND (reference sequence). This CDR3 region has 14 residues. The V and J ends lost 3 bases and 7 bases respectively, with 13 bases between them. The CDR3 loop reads CASSIITARQPQHF. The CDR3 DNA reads TGTGCCAGTAGTATCATAACAGCCCGACAGCCCCAGCATTTT.

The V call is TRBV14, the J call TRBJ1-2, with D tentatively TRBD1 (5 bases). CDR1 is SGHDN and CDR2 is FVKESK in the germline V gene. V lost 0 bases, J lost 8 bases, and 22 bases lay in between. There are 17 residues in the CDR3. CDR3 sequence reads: CASSQDIGRSLSGGYTF. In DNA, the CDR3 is TGTGCCAGCAGCCAAGATATTGGACGCAGCTTGTCAGGGGGCTACACCTTC.

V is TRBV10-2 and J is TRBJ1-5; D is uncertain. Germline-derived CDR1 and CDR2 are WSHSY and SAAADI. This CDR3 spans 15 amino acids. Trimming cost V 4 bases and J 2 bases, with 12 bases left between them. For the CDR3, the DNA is TGCGCCAGCAGTGTGGGGTTAGCGGGCAATCAGCCCCAGCATTTT. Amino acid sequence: CASSVGLAGNQPQHF.

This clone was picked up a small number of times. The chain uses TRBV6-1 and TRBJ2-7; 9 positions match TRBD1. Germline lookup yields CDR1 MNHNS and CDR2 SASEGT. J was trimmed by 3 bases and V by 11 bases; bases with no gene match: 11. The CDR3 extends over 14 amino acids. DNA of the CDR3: TGTGCCTCATTGCGGGGACAGGGTCTCTACGAGCAGTACTTC. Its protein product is CASLRGQGLYEQYF.

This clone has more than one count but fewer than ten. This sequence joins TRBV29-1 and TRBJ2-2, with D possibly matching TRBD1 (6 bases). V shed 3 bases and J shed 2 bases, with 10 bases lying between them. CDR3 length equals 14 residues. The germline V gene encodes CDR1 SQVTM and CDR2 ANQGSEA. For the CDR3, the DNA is TGCAGCGTTGATCCACAGGGAAACACCGGGGAGCTGTTTTTT. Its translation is CSVDPQGNTGELFF.

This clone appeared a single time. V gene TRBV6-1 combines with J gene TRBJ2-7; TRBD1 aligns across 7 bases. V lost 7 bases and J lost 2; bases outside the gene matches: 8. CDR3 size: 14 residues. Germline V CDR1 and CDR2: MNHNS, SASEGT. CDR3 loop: CASNSGTATYEQYF. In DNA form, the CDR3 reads TGTGCCAGCAACTCCGGGACAGCCACCTACGAGCAGTACTTC.

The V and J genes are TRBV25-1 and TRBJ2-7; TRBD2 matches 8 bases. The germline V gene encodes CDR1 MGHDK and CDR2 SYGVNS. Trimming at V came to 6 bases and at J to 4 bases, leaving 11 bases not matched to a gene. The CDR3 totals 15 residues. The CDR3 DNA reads TGTGCCAGCAGCCCTCCGGTAGCGGGACGTTACGAGCAGTACTTC. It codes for CASSPPVAGRYEQYF.

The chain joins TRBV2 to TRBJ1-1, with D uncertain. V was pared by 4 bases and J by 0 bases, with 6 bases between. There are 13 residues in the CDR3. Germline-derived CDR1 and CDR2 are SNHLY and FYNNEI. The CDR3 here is CASSGLLNTEAFF. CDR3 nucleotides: TGTGCCAGCAGTGGACTTCTGAACACTGAAGCTTTCTTT.

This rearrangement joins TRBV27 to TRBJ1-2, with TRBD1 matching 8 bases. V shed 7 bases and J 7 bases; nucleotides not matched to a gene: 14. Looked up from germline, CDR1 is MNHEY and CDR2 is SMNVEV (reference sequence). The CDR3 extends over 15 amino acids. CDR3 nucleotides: TGTGCCAGCAAAGTTCGTGAACGGACAGGGTTTGGCTACACCTTC. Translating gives CASKVRERTGFGYTF.

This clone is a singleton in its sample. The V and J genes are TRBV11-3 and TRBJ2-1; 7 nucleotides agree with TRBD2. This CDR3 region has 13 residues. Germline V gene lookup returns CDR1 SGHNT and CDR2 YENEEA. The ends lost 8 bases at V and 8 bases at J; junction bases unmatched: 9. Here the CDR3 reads CASGEVAGYEQFF. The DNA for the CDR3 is TGTGCCAGCGGAGAGGTAGCGGGCTATGAGCAGTTCTTC.

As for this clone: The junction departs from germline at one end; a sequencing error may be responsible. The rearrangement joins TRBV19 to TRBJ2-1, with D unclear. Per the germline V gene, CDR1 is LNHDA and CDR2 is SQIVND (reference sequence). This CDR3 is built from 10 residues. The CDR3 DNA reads TGTGCCAGTAGTTCGGTAGCTCCGGTCTTC. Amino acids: CASSSVAPVF.

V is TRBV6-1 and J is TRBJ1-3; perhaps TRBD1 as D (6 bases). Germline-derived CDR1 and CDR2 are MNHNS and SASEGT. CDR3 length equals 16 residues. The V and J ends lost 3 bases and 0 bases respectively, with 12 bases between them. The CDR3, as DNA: TGTGCCAGCAGTGACTGGACAGAATCCTCTGGAAACACCATATATTTT. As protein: CASSDWTESSGNTIYF.

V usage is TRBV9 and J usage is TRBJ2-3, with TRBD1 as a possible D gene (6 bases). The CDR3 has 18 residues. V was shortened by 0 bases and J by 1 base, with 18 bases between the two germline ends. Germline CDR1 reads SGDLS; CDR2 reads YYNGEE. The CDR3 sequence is CASSVGIGRAGGTDTQYF. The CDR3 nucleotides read TGTGCCAGCAGCGTAGGCATCGGCCGGGCAGGGGGCACAGATACGCAGTATTTT. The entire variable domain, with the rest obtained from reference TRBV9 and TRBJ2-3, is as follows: DSGVTQTPKHLITATGQRVTLRCSPRSGDLSVYWYQQSLDQGLQFLIQYYNGEERAKGNILERFSAQQFPDLHSELNLSSLELGDSALYFCASSVGIGRAGGTDTQYFGPGTRLTVL.